This T cell receptor (beta chain) was sequenced during a study of cytomegalovirus exposure and HLA in healthy donors. Study results and caveats: Associated with cytomegalovirus, according to the listing, were some 150 TCR beta chains. By a later analysis, the bulk of CMV-associated TCR beta chains appeared HLA-restricted. Analyses of presence/absence relied on an assumption of roughly uniform sequencing depth across donors. Later, an analysis found that common viral pathogens appeared to be linked with several of the most significant clusters.

Turning to this clone: The antigen is undetermined. The identical CDR3 is also encoded by other nucleotide sequences in the sample.

PCR amplification relied on 60 Vbeta primers (plus 13 Jbeta primers). TCRdb's copy holds only in-frame clones and misses some; the assay was immunoSEQ multiplex PCR. This table holds 200,000 to 250,000 clones, approximately 80% found once. Per germline, CDR1 LNHDA and CDR2 SQIVND (reference sequence). This CDR3 is 15 amino acids long. V was pared by 4 bases and J by 4 bases, with 11 bases between. This chain links TRBV19 with TRBJ2-6, with D possibly TRBD1 on 6 matching bases. This receptor was taken from a boy aged 2-15 years in good health and CMV-seronegative. The sample taken for sequencing was PBMCs. The CDR3 spells CASSTTGSGANVLTF. The CDR3, as DNA: TGTGCCAGTAGTACCACAGGGTCCGGGGCCAACGTCCTGACTTTC.